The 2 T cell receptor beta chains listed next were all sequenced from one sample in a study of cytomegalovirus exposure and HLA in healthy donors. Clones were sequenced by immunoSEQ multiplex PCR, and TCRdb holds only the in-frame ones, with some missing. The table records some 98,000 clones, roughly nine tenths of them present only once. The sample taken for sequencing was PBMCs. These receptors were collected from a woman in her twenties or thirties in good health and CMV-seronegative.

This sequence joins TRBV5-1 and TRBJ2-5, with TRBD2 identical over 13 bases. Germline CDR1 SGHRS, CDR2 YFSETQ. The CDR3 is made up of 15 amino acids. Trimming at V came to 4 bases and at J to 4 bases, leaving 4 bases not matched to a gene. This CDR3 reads CASSDGLAGVETQYF. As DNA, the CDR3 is TGCGCCAGCAGCGACGGACTAGCGGGGGTAGAGACCCAGTACTTC.

Here the CDR3 DNA reads TGTGCCAGCAATCCCCGTGGGCGGGATACAGATACGCAGTATTTT. This gives the protein CASNPRGRDTDTQYF. The chain is built from TRBV9 and TRBJ2-3, with D possibly matching TRBD2 (6 bases). CDR3 length equals 15 residues. Germline-derived CDR1 and CDR2 are SGDLS and YYNGEE. V shed 6 bases and J shed 3 bases, with 17 bases lying between them.